Below are 18 T cell receptor beta chains sequenced from a single sample in a study of T cell clones after liver transplantation. TCRdb keeps only in-frame clones here, not all; method: immunoSEQ multiplex PCR. The sample shows about 74,000 clones, 80% of them seen only once. The starting material was CD4+ T cells from blood, obtained before liver transplant. Receptor source: a human donor who received a liver transplant.

This clone was counted a single time. J is TRBJ1-5 and V is TRBV28; D not certain. V gave up 5 bases and J gave up 2 bases, with 10 bases separating them. In germline, CDR1 is MDHEN, CDR2 SYDVKM. The CDR3 consists of 14 residues. CDR3: CASSLNRGNQPQHF. CDR3 in DNA: TGTGCCAGCAGTCTTAATAGGGGCAATCAGCCCCAGCATTTT.

The chain couples TRBV5-1 to TRBJ1-1; TRBD1 is a possible D gene (5 bases). The CDR3 covers 15 residues. V was clipped by 1 base and J by 3 bases, with 13 bases between them. CDR1 and CDR2 (germline): SGHRS, YFSETQ. Here the CDR3 reads CASSLRGVSDTEAFF. The CDR3 DNA reads as TGCGCCAGCAGCTTGAGAGGGGTTTCGGACACTGAAGCTTTCTTT.

The V call is TRBV2, the J call TRBJ1-4; D is possibly TRBD1 (5 bases). Trimming took 5 bases from V and 4 from J, leaving 11 bases between them. Germline V gene sequence: CDR1 SNHLY, CDR2 FYNNEI. The CDR3 spans 14 residues. The CDR3 nucleotides are TGTGCCAGCAGTCCGGGACGGAGTAATGAAAAACTGTTTTTT. Protein sequence: CASSPGRSNEKLFF.

J is TRBJ1-3 and V is TRBV18, with D perhaps matching TRBD1 (5 bases). The CDR3 spans 17 residues. The V and J ends lost 8 bases and 0 bases respectively, with 20 bases between them. Germline CDR1 reads KGHSH; CDR2 reads LQKENI. CDR3 loop: CASQDAQEPYSGNTIYF. CDR3 bases: TGTGCCAGCCAAGATGCACAGGAACCCTACTCTGGAAACACCATATATTTT.

This sequence joins TRBV6-1 and TRBJ2-1; D is unresolved. From germline, CDR1 is MNHNS and CDR2 SASEGT. Trimming shortened V by 5 bases and J by 6 bases, and 14 bases separated the two germline ends. This CDR3 is 14 amino acids long. The CDR3: CASSLDGAFNEQFF. DNA for the CDR3: TGTGCCAGCAGTTTGGACGGCGCTTTCAATGAGCAGTTCTTC.

The chain combines TRBV7-8 with TRBJ2-7; 8 bases match TRBD1. Losses at the gene ends were 5 bases for V and 0 bases for J; bases not matched to a gene: 15. The CDR3 loop spans 18 amino acids. Germline values: CDR1 SGHVS, CDR2 FQNEAQ. CDR3 in amino acids: CASSRQVATGGSSYEQYF. The DNA of the CDR3 is TGTGCCAGCAGCCGTCAAGTGGCAACAGGGGGAAGCTCCTACGAGCAGTACTTC.

The rearrangement links TRBV15 to TRBJ2-1, with TRBD2 as a possible D gene (6 bases). CDR1 LNHNV and CDR2 YYDKDF come from the germline V gene (reference sequence). The CDR3 totals 14 residues. Trimming cost V 5 bases and J 7 bases, with 15 bases left between them. The CDR3 is CATSGGPRGNEQFF. The CDR3 DNA reads TGTGCCACCAGCGGGGGTCCCCGGGGGAATGAGCAGTTCTTC.

The chain combines TRBV18 with TRBJ2-7; either TRBD1 or TRBD2 may fit D (5 bases each). This CDR3 contains 12 residues. V was pared by 3 bases and J by 5 bases, with 8 bases between. Germline V gives CDR1 KGHSH, CDR2 LQKENI. In DNA, the CDR3 is TGTGCCAGCTCACCTGGGACGAACGAGCAGTACTTC. This gives the protein CASSPGTNEQYF.

V is TRBV19 and J is TRBJ2-7, with 7 nucleotides matching TRBD1. The V and J ends lost 5 bases and 3 bases, in that order; junction bases with no gene match: 7. The CDR3 runs to 14 residues. Germline loops: CDR1 LNHDA, CDR2 SQIVND (reference sequence). CDR3 loop: CASSERTGDYEQYF. In DNA form, the CDR3 reads TGTGCCAGTAGTGAGAGGACAGGAGACTACGAGCAGTACTTC. The full variable domain, completed using reference TRBV19 and TRBJ2-7, is DGGITQSPKYLFRKEGQNVTLSCEQNLNHDAMYWYRQDPGQGLRLIYYSQIVNDFQKGDIAEGYSVSREKKESFPLTVTSAQKNPTAFYLCASSERTGDYEQYFGPGTRLTVT.

A single count supports this clone. The V and J genes are TRBV10-3 and TRBJ1-1; D remains ambiguous. The CDR3 sequence is 13 residues long. CDR1 and CDR2 (germline): ENHRY, SYGVKD. V shed 0 bases and J shed 11 bases, with 13 bases lying between them. CDR3 sequence (DNA): TGTGCCATCAGTGAGTCGACCGATCAAGAGGCTTTCTTT. This codes for CAISESTDQEAFF.

The gene calls are TRBV6-5 and TRBJ1-2, with 7 bases aligning to TRBD1. V shed 5 bases, J shed 4 bases, and the junction held 7 bases outside the gene matches. The CDR3 has 14 amino acids. CDR1 MNHEY and CDR2 SVGAGI come from the germline V gene. The CDR3 DNA is TGTGCCAGCAGTCACAAGGGGGCTGGCTATGGCTACACCTTC. It codes for CASSHKGAGYGYTF.

V and J are TRBV4-1 and TRBJ2-3, with TRBD2 as a possible D gene (7 bases). The CDR3 loop spans 17 amino acids. From germline, CDR1 is MGHRA and CDR2 YSYEKL. The V and J ends lost 4 bases and 3 bases respectively, with 20 bases between them. CDR3 protein: CASSRQAAGEGTDTQYF. CDR3 sequence (DNA): TGCGCCAGCAGCCGTCAAGCGGCAGGGGAGGGAACAGATACGCAGTATTTT.

This chain connects TRBV2 to TRBJ2-7; 7 nucleotides line up with TRBD2. CDR3 length: 15 residues. With V trimmed by 3 bases and J by 2 bases, 7 bases remained unmatched. From germline, CDR1 is SNHLY and CDR2 FYNNEI. The CDR3 coding sequence is TGTGCCAGCAGTGAGGGGCCTAGCGGAACCTACGAGCAGTACTTC. As protein: CASSEGPSGTYEQYF.

The V gene is TRBV5-4, the J gene TRBJ2-5; a possible D gene is TRBD2 (7 bases). This CDR3 spans 14 amino acids. CDR1 SGHNT and CDR2 YYREEE come from the germline V gene (reference sequence). V lost 2 bases and J lost 1, with 9 bases in between. The CDR3 nucleotides are TGTGCCAGCAGCTTTGGGGGGGCCCAAGAGACCCAGTACTTC. This encodes CASSFGGAQETQYF. The full variable domain, in which reference TRBV5-4 and TRBJ2-5 provide the parts outside the CDR3, is ETGVTQSPTHLIKTRGQQVTLRCSSQSGHNTVSWYQQALGQGPQFIFQYYREEENGRGNFPPRFSGLQFPNYSSELNVNALELDDSALYLCASSFGGAQETQYFGPGTRLLVL.

This sequence joins TRBV10-3 and TRBJ2-7, with D perhaps matching TRBD2 (5 bases). CDR1 and CDR2 (germline): ENHRY, SYGVKD. Between the trimmed V and J ends, which lost 3 bases and 0 bases, there was a span of 15 bases. This CDR3 spans 16 amino acids. The CDR3 sequence: CAISDLERSSSYEQYF. In nucleotides, the CDR3 is TGTGCCATCAGTGACCTTGAGCGGAGCAGCTCCTACGAGCAGTACTTC.

The genes are TRBV2 and TRBJ1-1, with D possibly TRBD1 on 6 matching bases. CDR1 is SNHLY, CDR2 FYNNEI, per germline. With 7 bases removed from V and 5 bases from J, the gap between germline ends came to 14 bases. There are 13 residues in the CDR3. The CDR3 DNA reads as TGTGCCAGCACCATGGGGGCGGGTACTGAAGCTTTCTTT. This codes for CASTMGAGTEAFF.

The rearrangement links TRBV9 to TRBJ2-7; 9 positions agree with TRBD1. Germline CDR1 and CDR2: SGDLS and YYNGEE. V lost 4 bases, J lost 6 bases, and 11 bases stayed unmatched. The CDR3 has 15 residues. CDR3 coding DNA: TGTGCCAGCAGCCCGAGGGACAGGGTAGTTGGCGAGCAGTACTTC. This codes for CASSPRDRVVGEQYF.

The chain employs TRBV18 and TRBJ2-1, with D perhaps matching TRBD2 (6 bases). V dropped 4 bases and J dropped 0 bases, with 16 bases sitting between them. The CDR3 extends over 17 amino acids. Germline CDR1 and CDR2: KGHSH and LQKENI. The CDR3 DNA sequence: TGTGCCAGCTCACGACCGGGACTCCCAAGCTCCTACAATGAGCAGTTCTTC. The encoded protein is CASSRPGLPSSYNEQFF.